These 2 T cell receptor beta chains came from one sample sequenced in a study of cytomegalovirus exposure and HLA in healthy donors. Researchers ran the PCR with 60 Vbeta and 13 Jbeta primers. Sequencing used immunoSEQ multiplex PCR; TCRdb keeps in-frame clones, though not all of them. The sample records 150,000 to 200,000 clones, around 77% being singletons. Specimen: PBMCs. The receptors were sampled from a woman aged 25 to 45 in good health and CMV-seropositive.

This chain connects TRBV18 to TRBJ1-1; TRBD1 might be the D (5 bases). With 0 bases removed from V and 11 bases from J, the gap between germline ends came to 19 bases. Germline values: CDR1 KGHSH, CDR2 LQKENI. The CDR3 runs 15 residues. As DNA, the CDR3 is TGTGCCAGCTCACCACCGTCAAGCAGGGCCGGGGGTGCTTTCTTT. Protein sequence: CASSPPSSRAGGAFF.

The V gene is TRBV27, the J gene TRBJ2-1, with 8 bases matching TRBD2. The CDR3 contains 14 residues. Germline V lookup: CDR1 MNHEY, CDR2 SMNVEV (reference sequence). The V and J ends lost 5 bases and 3 bases, in that order; junction bases with no gene match: 3. The CDR3: CASSLRGGYNEQFF. The CDR3 DNA follows: TGTGCCAGCAGTCTACGGGGGGGCTACAATGAGCAGTTCTTC.